This T cell receptor beta chain was captured in a study of cytomegalovirus exposure and HLA in healthy donors. Trimming stripped 5 bases from V and 4 bases from J, with 16 bases between. The CDR3 length is 14 residues. Looked up from germline, CDR1 is SGHRS and CDR2 is YFSETQ. The study, taken as a whole, reports: According to the study, around 160 TCR beta chains were cytomegalovirus-associated. The CMV antigen specificity of a few CMV-associated chains was confirmed through in vitro analysis. Reported performance of the classifier showed diagnosis of cytomegalovirus status with high specificity and sensitivity. Most TCR sequences were uncommon, yet certain public TCRs appeared in many donors.

As concerns this clone: Its antigen remains unidentified.

The assay was immunoSEQ multiplex PCR, and TCRdb's table has in-frame clones only and misses some. Of 200,000 or so clones listed, 84% are singletons. This receptor was taken from a woman aged 25 to 39 in good health and CMV-seropositive. The sample was PBMCs. The chain joins TRBV5-1 to TRBJ2-7; possibly TRBD1 for D (6 bases). The CDR3, as DNA: TGCGCCAGCAGTCCCCGTGGCAGGGGTTACGAGCAGTACTTC. It translates to CASSPRGRGYEQYF.